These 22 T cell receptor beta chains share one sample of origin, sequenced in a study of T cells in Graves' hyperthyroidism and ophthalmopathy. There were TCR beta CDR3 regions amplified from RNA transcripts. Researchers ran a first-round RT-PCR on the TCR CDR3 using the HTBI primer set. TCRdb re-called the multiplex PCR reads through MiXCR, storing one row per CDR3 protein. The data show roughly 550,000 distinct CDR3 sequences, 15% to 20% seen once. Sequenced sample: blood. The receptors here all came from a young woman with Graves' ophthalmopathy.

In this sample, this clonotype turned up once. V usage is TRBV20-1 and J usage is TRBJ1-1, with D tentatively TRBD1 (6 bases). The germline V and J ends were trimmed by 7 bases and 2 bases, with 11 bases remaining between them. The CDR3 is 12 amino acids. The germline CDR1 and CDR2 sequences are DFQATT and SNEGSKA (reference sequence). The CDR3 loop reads CSVLTGNTEAFF. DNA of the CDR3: TGCAGTGTTCTGACAGGAAACACTGAAGCTTTCTTT.

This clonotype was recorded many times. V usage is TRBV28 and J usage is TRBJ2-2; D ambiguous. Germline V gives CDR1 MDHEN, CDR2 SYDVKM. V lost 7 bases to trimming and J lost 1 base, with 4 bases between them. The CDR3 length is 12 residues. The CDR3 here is CASKRNTGELFF. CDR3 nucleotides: TGTGCCAGCAAAAGGAACACCGGGGAGCTGTTTTTT.

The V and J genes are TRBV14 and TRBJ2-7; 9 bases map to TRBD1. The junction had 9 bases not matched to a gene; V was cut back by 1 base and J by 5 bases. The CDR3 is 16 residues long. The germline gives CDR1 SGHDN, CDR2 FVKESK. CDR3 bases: TGTGCCAGCAGCCAAGTTTGGGGACAGGGTCTCCACGAGCAGTACTTC. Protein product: CASSQVWGQGLHEQYF.

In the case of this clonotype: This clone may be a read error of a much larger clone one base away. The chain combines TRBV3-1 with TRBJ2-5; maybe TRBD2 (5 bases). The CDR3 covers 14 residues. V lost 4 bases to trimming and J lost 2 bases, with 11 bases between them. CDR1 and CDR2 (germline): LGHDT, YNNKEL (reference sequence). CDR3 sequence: CASSPRTLQETQYF. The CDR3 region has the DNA TGTGCCAGCAGCCCCCGGACTTTGCAAGAGACCCAGTACTTC.

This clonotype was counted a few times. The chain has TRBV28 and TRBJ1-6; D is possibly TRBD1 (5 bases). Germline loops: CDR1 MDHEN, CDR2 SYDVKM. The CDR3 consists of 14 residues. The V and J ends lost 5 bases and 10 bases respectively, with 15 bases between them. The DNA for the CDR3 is TGTGCCAGCAGTGCGCAGGGAAGGGGATCACCCCTCCACTTT. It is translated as CASSAQGRGSPLHF.

The CDR3 region is CASSKQRGNAYEQYF. In DNA, the CDR3 is TGTGCCAGTAGTAAACAGCGGGGCAATGCCTACGAGCAGTACTTC. V is TRBV19 and J is TRBJ2-7; 7 bases line up with TRBD2. Germline values: CDR1 LNHDA, CDR2 SQIVND (reference sequence). V lost 4 bases, J lost 2 bases, and 8 bases stayed unmatched. The CDR3 totals 15 residues.

DNA of the CDR3: TGTGCCAGCACCCAGGCCGGGACTAGCGGCTACAATGAGCAGTTCTTC. Its translation is CASTQAGTSGYNEQFF. The chain links TRBV2 to TRBJ2-1, with 11 bases matching TRBD2. The CDR3 contains 16 residues. Germline loops: CDR1 SNHLY, CDR2 FYNNEI. The ends lost 7 bases at V and 3 bases at J; junction bases unmatched: 8.

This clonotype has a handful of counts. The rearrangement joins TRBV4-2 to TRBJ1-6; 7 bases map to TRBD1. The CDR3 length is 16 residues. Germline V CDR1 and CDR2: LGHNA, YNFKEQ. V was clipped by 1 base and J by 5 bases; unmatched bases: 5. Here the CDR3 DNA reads TGTGCCAGCAGCCAAGCCGACAGGGAGAATAATTCACCCCTCCACTTT. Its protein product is CASSQADRENNSPLHF.

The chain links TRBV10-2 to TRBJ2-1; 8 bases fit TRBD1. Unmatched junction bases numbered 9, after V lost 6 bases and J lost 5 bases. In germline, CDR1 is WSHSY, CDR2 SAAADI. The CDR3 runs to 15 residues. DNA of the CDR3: TGCGCCAGCAGGGACAGGGCGGGTATCCACAATGAGCAGTTCTTC. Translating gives CASRDRAGIHNEQFF.

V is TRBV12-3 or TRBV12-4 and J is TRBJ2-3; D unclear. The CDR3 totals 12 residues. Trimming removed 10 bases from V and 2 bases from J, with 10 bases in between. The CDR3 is CATRLVTDTQYF. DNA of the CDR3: TGTGCCACCCGACTCGTCACAGATACGCAGTATTTT.

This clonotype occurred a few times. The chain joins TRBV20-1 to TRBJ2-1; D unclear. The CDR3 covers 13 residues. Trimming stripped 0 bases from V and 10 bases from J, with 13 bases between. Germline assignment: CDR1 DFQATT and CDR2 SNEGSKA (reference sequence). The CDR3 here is CSARDLIGGEQFF. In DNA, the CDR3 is TGCAGTGCTAGAGATCTCATAGGCGGAGAGCAGTTCTTC.

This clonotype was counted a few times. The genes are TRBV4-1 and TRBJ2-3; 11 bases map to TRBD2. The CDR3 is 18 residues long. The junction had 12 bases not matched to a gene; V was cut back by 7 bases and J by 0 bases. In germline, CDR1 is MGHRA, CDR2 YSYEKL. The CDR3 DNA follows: TGCGCCAGCAAACCAGGGGCTAGCGGGAGGTACAGCACAGATACGCAGTATTTT. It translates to CASKPGASGRYSTDTQYF.

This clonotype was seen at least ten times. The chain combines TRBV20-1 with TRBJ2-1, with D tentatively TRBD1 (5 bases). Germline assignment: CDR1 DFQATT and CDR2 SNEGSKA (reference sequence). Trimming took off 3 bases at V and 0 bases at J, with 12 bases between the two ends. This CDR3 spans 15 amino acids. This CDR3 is CSASSRVSSYNEQFF. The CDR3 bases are TGCAGTGCTAGTTCCAGGGTGAGCTCCTACAATGAGCAGTTCTTC.

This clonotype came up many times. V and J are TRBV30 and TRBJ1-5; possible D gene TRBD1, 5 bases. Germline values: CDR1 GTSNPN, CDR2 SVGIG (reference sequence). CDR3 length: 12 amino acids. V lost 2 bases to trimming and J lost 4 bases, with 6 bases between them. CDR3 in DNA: TGTGCCTGGAGTCGGGGGAATCAGCCCCAGCATTTT. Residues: CAWSRGNQPQHF.

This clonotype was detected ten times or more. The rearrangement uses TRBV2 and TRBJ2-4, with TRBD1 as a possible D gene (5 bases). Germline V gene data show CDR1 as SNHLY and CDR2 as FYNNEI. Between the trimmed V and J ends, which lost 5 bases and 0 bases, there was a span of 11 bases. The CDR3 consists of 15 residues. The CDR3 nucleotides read TGTGCCAGCAGTTTCTCTGGGGCAGCCAAAAACATTCAGTACTTC. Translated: CASSFSGAAKNIQYF.

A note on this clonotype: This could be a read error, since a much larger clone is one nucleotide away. CDR3 nucleotides: TGTGCCAGTAGTAAAGGGACAGCGCTAGGTACGCAGTATTTT. As protein: CASSKGTALGTQYF. V usage is TRBV19 and J usage is TRBJ2-3, with 7 bases that match TRBD1. This CDR3 comprises 14 residues. Germline V gene lookup returns CDR1 LNHDA and CDR2 SQIVND (reference sequence). With V trimmed by 4 bases and J by 8 bases, 9 bases remained unmatched.

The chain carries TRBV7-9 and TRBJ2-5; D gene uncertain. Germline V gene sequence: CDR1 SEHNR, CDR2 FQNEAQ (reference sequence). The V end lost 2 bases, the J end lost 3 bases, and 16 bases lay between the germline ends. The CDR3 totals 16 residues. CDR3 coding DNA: TGTGCCAGCAGCTTAACCGGCGGCAGTATCGAAGAGACCCAGTACTTC. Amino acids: CASSLTGGSIEETQYF.

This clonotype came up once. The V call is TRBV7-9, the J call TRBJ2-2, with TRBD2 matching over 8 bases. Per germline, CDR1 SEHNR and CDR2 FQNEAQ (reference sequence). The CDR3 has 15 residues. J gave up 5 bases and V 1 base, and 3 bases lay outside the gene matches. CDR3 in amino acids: CASSLGLAQTGELFF. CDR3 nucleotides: TGTGCCAGCAGCTTAGGACTAGCGCAGACCGGGGAGCTGTTTTTT.

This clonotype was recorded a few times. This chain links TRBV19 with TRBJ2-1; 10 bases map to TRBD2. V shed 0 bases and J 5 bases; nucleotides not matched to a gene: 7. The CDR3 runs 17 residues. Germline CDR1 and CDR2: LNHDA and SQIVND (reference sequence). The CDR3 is CASSIDSAGGPNNEQFF. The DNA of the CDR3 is TGTGCCAGTAGTATAGATTCAGCGGGAGGGCCCAACAATGAGCAGTTCTTC.

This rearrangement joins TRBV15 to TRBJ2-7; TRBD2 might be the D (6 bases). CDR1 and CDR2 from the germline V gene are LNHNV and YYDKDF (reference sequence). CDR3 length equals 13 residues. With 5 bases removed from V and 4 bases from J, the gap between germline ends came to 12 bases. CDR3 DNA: TGTGCCACCAGCTACGGGAGAGGGTACGAGCAGTACTTC. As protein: CATSYGRGYEQYF.

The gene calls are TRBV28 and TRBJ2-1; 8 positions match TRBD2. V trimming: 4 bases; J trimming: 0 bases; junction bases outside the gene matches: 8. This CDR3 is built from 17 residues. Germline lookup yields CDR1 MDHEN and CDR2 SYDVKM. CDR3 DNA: TGTGCCAGCAGTTCCCATTCTAGCGGGCTCTCCTACAATGAGCAGTTCTTC. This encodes CASSSHSSGLSYNEQFF.

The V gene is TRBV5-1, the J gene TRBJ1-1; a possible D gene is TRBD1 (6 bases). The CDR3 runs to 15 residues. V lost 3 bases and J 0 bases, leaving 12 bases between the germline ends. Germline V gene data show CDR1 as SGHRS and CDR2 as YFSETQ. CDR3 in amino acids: CASSWGQRMNTEAFF. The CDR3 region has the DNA TGCGCCAGCAGCTGGGGGCAGAGGATGAACACTGAAGCTTTCTTT.